This entry concerns a single TCR beta chain. This sample stems from a study of PD-1 and CTLA-4 blockade in melanoma. The protocol was immunoSEQ multiplex PCR, while the TCRdb copy is restricted to in-frame clones and leaves out a portion. The sample gives tens of thousands of clones, 70% to 90% of which show up once; around 8.5% is in the top ten. V shed 5 bases and J shed 5 bases, with 8 bases lying between them. CDR3 length: 12 amino acids. Germline CDR1 and CDR2: MDHEN and SYDVKM. Sequencing used CD8+ T cells from peripheral blood, obtained before anti-PD-1 treatment. The TCR was taken from a human donor with melanoma. The chain is built from TRBV28 and TRBJ2-3, with D unclear. In DNA, the CDR3 is TGTGCCAGCAGTCTCTTAGGAGATACGCAGTATTTT. Translated: CASSLLGDTQYF.